This TCR beta chain emerged from a study of blood T cell repertoires in COVID-19. Overall study: The United States, Italy and Spain supplied acute and convalescent COVID-19 samples. PBMCs, B-cell-depleted T cells, or T cells provided the cDNA or gDNA that made up the material.

Original data processing: The assay estimated nucleated cells by amplifying reference gene primers. Sequenced by immunoSEQ multiplex PCR; TCRdb stores in-frame clones only, minus some. Clonal size and the V and J genes are those of that table, whereas D and trimming came from the DNA. The data show about 130,000 clones, around 80% seen once. The CDR3 consists of 14 residues. V shed 7 bases, J shed 4 bases, and the junction held 7 bases outside the gene matches. CDR1 is SNHLY and CDR2 is FYNNEI in the germline V gene. The receptor's source is a woman aged 60-75 years with acute or convalescent COVID-19. The chain employs TRBV2 and TRBJ2-3, with 8 nucleotides matching TRBD1. Material for sequencing was peripheral blood. The DNA of the CDR3 is TGTGCCAGCACCGGGCAGGGGGCCGCAGATACGCAGTATTTT. Translation: CASTGQGAADTQYF.